These 25 T cell receptor beta chains were all obtained from the same sample, sequenced in a study of spatial heterogeneity in lung cancer. MiXCR, applied by TCRdb to the 5' RACE reads, yields one record per CDR3 protein. This sample has under 14,000 distinct CDR3 sequences, with approximately 8.7% found just once. Study outcomes and limitations: Higher tumor mutation counts went along with higher counts of expanded intratumoral alpha and beta TCRs.

Time point indicated: sample taken at primary tumor resection. Antigens for these TCRs are unknown. Sequencing was performed on lung tumor tissue, taken at surgery. The receptor set was obtained from a female donor with early-stage non-small cell lung cancer.

This clonotype was seen repeatedly, ten times or more. The V and J genes are TRBV10-3 and TRBJ1-6; 9 nucleotides align to TRBD1. The CDR3 covers 14 residues. CDR1 ENHRY and CDR2 SYGVKD come from the germline V gene. The trim removed 4 bases at V and 8 bases at J, leaving 3 bases unmatched. The CDR3 DNA reads TGTGCCATCAGTGCGTGGACAGGGGATTCACCCCTCCACTTT. It encodes CAISAWTGDSPLHF.

This clonotype counts as medium-sized. The rearrangement joins TRBV5-1 to TRBJ1-1; D unresolved. The CDR3 runs to 15 residues. The germline gives CDR1 SGHRS, CDR2 YFSETQ. Trimming took off 0 bases at V and 1 base at J, with 10 bases between the two ends. This chain's CDR3 is CASSLGGRKNTEAFF. CDR3 DNA sequence: TGCGCCAGCAGCTTGGGAGGGCGGAAGAACACTGAAGCTTTCTTT.

At least ten counts were recorded for this clonotype. The V call is TRBV20-1, the J call TRBJ2-3, with a weak D call TRBD2 (6 bases). The CDR3 loop spans 14 amino acids. CDR1 DFQATT and CDR2 SNEGSKA come from the germline V gene (reference sequence). The V gene lost 3 bases and the J gene lost 0 bases, with 10 bases spanning the gap. CDR3 DNA sequence: TGCAGTGCTAGTCTGGGACTGAGCACAGATACGCAGTATTTT. It encodes CSASLGLSTDTQYF.

By share, this clonotype counts as medium-sized (0.01 to 0.1%). V gene TRBV5-1 combines with J gene TRBJ1-6; the D is unclear. The V end lost 0 bases, the J end lost 10 bases, and 8 bases lay between the germline ends. CDR1 is SGHRS and CDR2 is YFSETQ in the germline V gene. The CDR3 consists of 13 residues. CDR3 sequence reads: CASSLGGGSPLHF. Written as DNA, the CDR3 is TGCGCCAGCAGCTTGGGAGGCGGGTCACCCCTCCACTTT.

The chain links TRBV2 to TRBJ2-4; 8 bases agree with TRBD2. The junction had 8 bases not matched to a gene; V was cut back by 6 bases and J by 7 bases. This CDR3 comprises 14 residues. Germline CDR1 SNHLY, CDR2 FYNNEI. DNA for the CDR3: TGTGCCAGCAGAGCCGGGAGCGGGGGTAACATTCAGTACTTC. This codes for CASRAGSGGNIQYF.

The sample holds many counts of this clonotype. The chain combines TRBV20-1 with TRBJ2-1; D is undetermined. The germline V and J ends were trimmed by 2 bases and 15 bases, with 14 bases remaining between them. The CDR3 totals 11 residues. Germline assignment: CDR1 DFQATT and CDR2 SNEGSKA (reference sequence). The CDR3 DNA reads as TGCAGTGCTAGACCCTATGACCGGGTGTTCTTC. Protein sequence: CSARPYDRVFF.

The rearrangement uses TRBV5-1 and TRBJ1-4, with D tentatively TRBD1 (5 bases). V shed 1 base and J shed 11 bases, with 18 bases lying between them. Germline CDR1 reads SGHRS; CDR2 reads YFSETQ. CDR3 length equals 15 residues. The chain's CDR3 is CASSLNGPEKGKLFF. The CDR3 DNA reads TGCGCCAGCAGCTTGAATGGCCCAGAGAAGGGGAAACTGTTTTTT. Looking up the rest from reference TRBV5-1 and TRBJ1-4 gives the full variable domain: KAGVTQTPRYLIKTRGQQVTLSCSPISGHRSVSWYQQTPGQGLQFLFEYFSETQRNKGNFPGRFSGRQFSNSRSEMNVSTLELGDSALYLCASSLNGPEKGKLFFGSGTQLSVL.

A note on this clonotype: A much larger clone lies one base from this, so it may be a read error. This chain connects TRBV7-3 to TRBJ1-2; D unclear. The CDR3 sequence is 13 residues long. In germline, CDR1 is SGHTA, CDR2 FQGTGA. The DNA of the CDR3 is TGTGTCAGCAGCTTAACGGGCGGGAGTGGCTACACCTTC. This encodes CVSSLTGGSGYTF.

This clonotype was found many times. The CDR3 region is CASSPQLGNTRGYTF. The DNA for the CDR3 is TGTGCCAGCTCACCGCAACTAGGGAATACTAGGGGCTACACCTTC. The J gene is TRBJ1-2, the V gene TRBV18; D remains ambiguous. V was pared by 3 bases and J by 8 bases, with 19 bases between. CDR1 is KGHSH, CDR2 LQKENI, per germline. The CDR3 has 15 amino acids.

This clonotype came up a few times. The rearrangement uses TRBV24-1 and TRBJ2-1; 9 bases line up with TRBD2. Trimming removed 7 bases from V and 7 bases from J; junction bases left unmatched: 13. The CDR3 contains 16 residues. In germline, CDR1 is KGHDR, CDR2 SFDVKD. The CDR3 here is CATSRPAGGTANEQFF. CDR3 in DNA: TGTGCCACCAGCCGCCCCGCGGGGGGGACCGCGAATGAGCAGTTCTTC.

This clonotype was picked up many times. The chain uses TRBV10-3 and TRBJ2-1; D unclear. The germline V and J ends were trimmed by 3 bases and 0 bases, with 9 bases remaining between them. CDR3 length equals 15 residues. CDR1 is ENHRY and CDR2 is SYGVKD in the germline V gene. CDR3 nucleotides: TGTGCCATCAGTGACAGCGCTTCCTCCTACAATGAGCAGTTCTTC. As protein: CAISDSASSYNEQFF.

By its share, this clonotype is medium-sized. In DNA, the CDR3 is TGTGCCAGCAGTTCGGGACTAGCGAATGAGCAGTTCTTC. Its translation is CASSSGLANEQFF. V and J are TRBV27 and TRBJ2-1; 10 nucleotides agree with TRBD2. Per the germline V gene, CDR1 is MNHEY and CDR2 is SMNVEV (reference sequence). This CDR3 is 13 amino acids long. J lost 7 bases, V lost 4 bases, and 1 base had no gene match.

This clonotype has ten or more counts. The rearrangement links TRBV15 to TRBJ2-7, with D perhaps matching TRBD1 or TRBD2 (5 bases each). This CDR3 is 17 amino acids long. V gave up 0 bases and J gave up 0 bases, with 15 bases separating them. Germline V gene sequence: CDR1 LNHNV, CDR2 YYDKDF (reference sequence). The CDR3 sequence: CATSRDLRGDDSYEQYF. The CDR3 DNA sequence: TGTGCCACCAGCAGAGATCTACGAGGGGATGACTCCTACGAGCAGTACTTC.

V is TRBV29-1 and J is TRBJ1-2; D is undetermined. Germline CDR1 and CDR2: SQVTM and ANQGSEA. Trimming pared 4 bases from V and 0 bases from J, leaving 9 bases between. The CDR3 runs 13 residues. The CDR3 reads CSVGPGANYGYTF. The CDR3 DNA is TGCAGCGTTGGCCCCGGAGCTAACTATGGCTACACCTTC.

This clonotype was counted at least ten times. The chain carries TRBV5-8 and TRBJ1-2; D ambiguous. The CDR3 has 15 amino acids. The V end lost 4 bases, the J end lost 4 bases, and 17 bases lay between the germline ends. Germline CDR1 SGHTS, CDR2 YDEGEE. CDR3 sequence (DNA): TGTGCCAGCAGCCGACCCGCCGGGGATATCTATGGCTACACCTTC. Encoded protein: CASSRPAGDIYGYTF.

In this sample, this clonotype turned up many times. The chain joins TRBV20-1 to TRBJ1-1; a weak D match, TRBD1 (6 bases). The length of the CDR3 is 13 residues. The germline gives CDR1 DFQATT, CDR2 SNEGSKA (reference sequence). V gave up 0 bases and J gave up 7 bases, with 12 bases separating them. The chain's CDR3 is CSARDPGHGEAFF. CDR3 nucleotides: TGCAGTGCTAGAGACCCGGGACATGGTGAAGCTTTCTTT.

This clonotype was picked up many times. The chain is built from TRBV6-1 and TRBJ2-1; D is ambiguous. CDR1 is MNHNS, CDR2 SASEGT, per germline. The V end was cut by 1 base, the J end by 8 bases, with 6 bases between. The CDR3 is 12 amino acids. CDR3 amino acids: CASSEEGYEQFF. CDR3 DNA: TGTGCCAGCAGTGAAGAGGGCTATGAGCAGTTCTTC.

CDR3 nucleotides: TGCAGTGCAGAGGGGATCGGCTACGAGCAGTACTTC. Protein product: CSAEGIGYEQYF. The chain is built from TRBV20-1 and TRBJ2-7, with D perhaps being TRBD1 or TRBD2 (5 bases each). Trimming took 6 bases from V and 3 from J, leaving 12 bases between them. The CDR3 covers 12 residues. Germline assignment: CDR1 DFQATT and CDR2 SNEGSKA (reference sequence).

The rearrangement joins TRBV7-8 to TRBJ2-7, with D perhaps given as TRBD1 or TRBD2 (5 bases each). This CDR3 is 16 amino acids long. V was pared by 5 bases and J by 3 bases, with 20 bases between. Germline assignment: CDR1 SGHVS and CDR2 FQNEAQ. The CDR3: CASSPYAVPGHYEQYF. CDR3 nucleotides: TGTGCCAGCAGCCCCTACGCGGTTCCGGGGCACTACGAGCAGTACTTC.

The chain combines TRBV11-3 with TRBJ1-3; 9 bases line up with TRBD1. The germline gives CDR1 SGHNT, CDR2 YENEEA. The trim removed 5 bases at V and 4 bases at J, leaving 6 bases unmatched. The CDR3 is 15 residues long. This CDR3 is CASSPGQGPGNTIYF. The CDR3 DNA is TGTGCCAGCAGCCCGGGACAGGGCCCCGGAAACACCATATATTTT.

This clonotype rates as medium-sized. The rearrangement links TRBV6-6 to TRBJ1-5; D gene ambiguous. The germline V gene encodes CDR1 MNHNY and CDR2 SVGAGI (reference sequence). The CDR3 totals 14 residues. Trimming pared 6 bases from V and 5 bases from J, leaving 14 bases between. The CDR3 bases are TGTGCCAGCAGAGTTACGGAGGGCGATCAGCCCCAGCATTTT. Its protein is CASRVTEGDQPQHF.

This clonotype was recorded at least ten times. This chain joins TRBV12-3 or TRBV12-4 and TRBJ1-2; D not certain. The V end lost 0 bases, the J end lost 4 bases, and 0 bases lay between the germline ends. This CDR3 comprises 11 residues. In nucleotides, the CDR3 is TGTGCCAGCAGTTTAGCCTATGGCTACACCTTC. It encodes CASSLAYGYTF.

In this sample, this clonotype is medium-sized. The rearrangement links TRBV7-6 to TRBJ1-2, with TRBD1 identical over 7 bases. Per the germline V gene, CDR1 is SGHVS and CDR2 is FNYEAQ. This CDR3 has 14 residues. With V trimmed by 5 bases and J by 4 bases, 7 bases remained unmatched. The CDR3 bases are TGTGCCAGCAGCCCCGACCGGGACAGCTATGGCTACACCTTC. Encoded protein: CASSPDRDSYGYTF. Together with reference TRBV7-6 and TRBJ1-2, the CDR3 gives the full variable domain: GAGVSQSPRYKVTKRGQDVALRCDPISGHVSLYWYRQALGQGPEFLTYFNYEAQQDKSGLPNDRFSAERPEGSISTLTIQRTEQRDSAMYRCASSPDRDSYGYTFGSGTRLTVV.

A few counts support this clonotype. The chain recombines TRBV7-2 with TRBJ1-5; D is undetermined. Germline loops: CDR1 SGHTA, CDR2 FQGNSA. The germline V and J ends were trimmed by 3 bases and 4 bases, with 7 bases remaining between them. The CDR3 covers 13 residues. This CDR3 reads CASSFRANQPQHF. The DNA for the CDR3 is TGTGCCAGCAGCTTCCGGGCAAATCAGCCCCAGCATTTT.

This clonotype was counted many times. The V gene is TRBV5-4, the J gene TRBJ1-1; no firm D call. The V gene lost 4 bases and the J gene lost 5 bases, with 21 bases spanning the gap. The germline CDR1 and CDR2 sequences are SGHNT and YYREEE (reference sequence). This CDR3 comprises 16 residues. This CDR3 is CASSHPSRLVETEAFF. The CDR3 DNA sequence: TGTGCCAGCAGCCACCCTTCGAGGCTGGTAGAAACTGAAGCTTTCTTT.